What follows is one T cell receptor beta chain and its context. Trimming removed 5 bases from V and 4 bases from J; junction bases left unmatched: 7. This CDR3 region has 15 residues. Germline values: CDR1 MNHEY, CDR2 SMNVEV (reference sequence). This record comes from a study of cytomegalovirus exposure and HLA in healthy donors. At sampling all donors were nominally healthy, likely with unrecorded immune exposures. PCR used 60 Vbeta primers and 13 Jbeta primers. Clones were read by immunoSEQ multiplex PCR, and TCRdb kept only the in-frame ones, dropping some. This sample has about 150,000 clones, with approximately 80% found just once.

Sequenced: PBMCs. This TCR came from a male donor in good health and CMV-seronegative. The chain couples TRBV27 to TRBJ1-4; 7 bases agree with TRBD1. CDR3 amino acids: CASSPRDSLNEKLFF. CDR3 coding DNA: TGTGCCAGCAGTCCCAGGGACAGTCTTAATGAAAAACTGTTTTTT. The whole variable domain, filled in from reference TRBV27 and TRBJ1-4, reads EAQVTQNPRYLITVTGKKLTVTCSQNMNHEYMSWYRQDPGLGLRQIYYSMNVEVTDKGDVPEGYKVSRKEKRNFPLILESPSPNQTSLYFCASSPRDSLNEKLFFGSGTQLSVL.